This TCR beta chain was documented in a study of shared clonotypes between healthy human individuals. Points from the study as a whole: Only blood underwent sampling, and tissue repertoires likely differ.

Method: immunoSEQ multiplex PCR; TCRdb's copy keeps in-frame clones and lacks some. The sample includes about 2 million clones, roughly 94% of them seen just once. Regarding this clone: Its antigen remains unknown.

CD45RO-negative, CCR7-positively selected cells formed the naive CD8 fraction, excluding terminally differentiated effector memory CD45RA+ cells. Sequenced input: naive CD8+ T cells sorted from blood. This receptor was identified in a young man in good health.

The CDR3 nucleotides are TGCGCCAGCAGCCAGTTCAGGGGGCTAGTTTATGAGCAGTTCTTC. Translation: CASSQFRGLVYEQFF. The rearrangement uses TRBV4-3 and TRBJ2-1; 8 bases are shared with TRBD1. Germline trimming cut 3 bases from V and 8 bases from J; bases unmatched to any gene: 9. Germline lookup yields CDR1 LGHNA and CDR2 YSLEER. The CDR3 is made up of 15 amino acids.